Listed below are T cell receptor beta chains from one sample, sequenced in a study of healthy donors' naive CD4 and CD8 T cells. TCRdb called the reads again in MiXCR, with one record for every CDR3 protein. Among approximately 180,000 distinct CDR3 sequences, 65% to 75% were seen once, and the ten largest hold roughly 2.3%. The sample comprised naive CD4+ and CD8+ T cells sorted from blood, pooled from several donors. These receptors came from a pool of human donors in good health; the sample pools cells from several healthy donors. Both conserved end residues are part of each CDR3.

>TRBV4-3|TRBJ2-1
CASSSGTEYYNEQFF
>TRBV30|TRBJ1-2
CAWSPGQGFYGYTF
>TRBV29-1|TRBJ2-3
CSVKTGTDLTDTQYF
>TRBV5-5|TRBJ1-5
CASSPVGQGNQPQHF
>TRBV6-1|TRBJ2-2
CATPPLAGALTGELFF
>TRBV20-1|TRBJ1-5
CSAEDSQFDNQPQHF
>TRBV5-5|TRBJ2-7
CASSLTSGLSYEQYF
>TRBV20-1|TRBJ2-7
CSARVAGGYEQYF
>TRBV27|TRBJ2-1
CASTRGREWNHEQFF
>TRBV29-1|TRBJ1-4
CSVAGTDREKLFF
>TRBV19|TRBJ2-1
CASSRPVNEQFF
>TRBV12-3/TRBV12-4|TRBJ2-1
CASRGGGGYNEQFF
>TRBV29-1|TRBJ2-7
CSVEVNGLVEQYF
>TRBV6-5|TRBJ2-7
CASSTWDEQYF
>TRBV20-1|TRBJ2-3
CSARDLERELDTQYF
>TRBV6-2/TRBV6-3|TRBJ1-5
CASSWASYRVNQPQHF
>TRBV19|TRBJ2-5
CASSSQETQYF
>TRBV5-1|TRBJ2-2
CASSLGGPGTGELFF
>TRBV5-5|TRBJ1-1
CASIKEWANTEAFF
>TRBV6-1|TRBJ1-1
CASSRAENTEAFF
>TRBV15|TRBJ1-1
CATSPRTLEAFF
>TRBV6-1|TRBJ1-1
CASRLINTEAFF
>TRBV28|TRBJ2-7
CASSFRGETYEQYF
>TRBV29-1|TRBJ1-1
CSVERARVGETEAFF
>TRBV6-5|TRBJ2-7
CASRQGQGYLYEQYF
>TRBV6-5|TRBJ1-2
CASSYTTGDNYGYTF
>TRBV29-1|TRBJ1-1
CSVVDRDGPFLVAFF
>TRBV7-2|TRBJ2-1
CASSAGQLGVSYNEQFF
>TRBV6-5|TRBJ1-1
CASSASLLGETEAFF
>TRBV11-2|TRBJ1-2
CASSFGTGDYGYTF
>TRBV6-2/TRBV6-3|TRBJ2-1
CASSYSIEQFF
>TRBV12-3/TRBV12-4|TRBJ2-5
CASRRLAGEETQYF
>TRBV7-2|TRBJ2-5
CASSSTSPSVTQYF
>TRBV29-1|TRBJ2-4
CSVGLGSGSVNIQYF
>TRBV30|TRBJ2-3
CAWNIGPSTDTQYF
>TRBV6-5|TRBJ1-5
CASSYSNSNQPQHF
>TRBV29-1|TRBJ2-1
CSVDSGRAGEQFF
>TRBV29-1|TRBJ1-2
CSVEAGAWGYTF
>TRBV18|TRBJ1-1
CASSPSLNTEAFF
>TRBV12-3/TRBV12-4|TRBJ1-6
CASSLGGSNSPLHF
>TRBV6-5|TRBJ1-2
CASSYRPLHGGNYGYTF
>TRBV21-1|TRBJ2-5
CASSKGIRSGRACRQETQYF
>TRBV5-4|TRBJ2-6
CASSPRGLRITSGANVLTF
>TRBV20-1|TRBJ2-5
CSAREGPAETQYF
>TRBV30|TRBJ1-1
CASRLAGQLDTEAFF
>TRBV5-6|TRBJ1-5
CASSLRNLNQPQHF
>TRBV29-1|TRBJ2-7
CSVEDHTGIEQYF
>TRBV19|TRBJ1-2
CASTFTPANYGYTF
>TRBV27|TRBJ2-1
CASNVAGVHYNEQFF
>TRBV29-1|TRBJ2-7
CSVGKTSADSYEQYF
>TRBV19|TRBJ2-7
CASSTSRDEQYF
>TRBV5-5|TRBJ2-7
CASSLDGLQYF
>TRBV29-1|TRBJ2-1
CSVKSRGSYNEQFF
>TRBV6-5|TRBJ2-3
CASSYVLGGTDTQYF
>TRBV6-1|TRBJ1-1
CASSEEGTANTEAFF
>TRBV6-1|TRBJ1-2
CATRVGTIYGYTF
>TRBV29-1|TRBJ2-3
CSVESLDRGTDTQYF
>TRBV15|TRBJ2-5
CATSRDLWQERETQYF
>TRBV29-1|TRBJ2-3
CSFGGKEKYF
>TRBV19|TRBJ1-5
CASSIWQASNQPQHF